The 21 T cell receptor beta chains reported below all come from one sample, sequenced in a study of HIV-infected patients and healthy controls. The repertoire came from unfractionated whole blood and reflected all unsorted peripheral T cells. Reverse transcription used about 500 ng RNA and constant-region primers for alpha and beta. Using multiplexing indices, alpha and beta chain libraries were generated apart by chain-specific third strand synthesis. Each CDR3 protein is one row after TCRdb ran MiXCR on the 5' RACE reads. The table lists about 18,000 distinct CDR3 sequences, 12% of them singletons. Sequencing was done on a sample of blood. Every receptor here comes from an adult in good health.

In this sample, this clonotype is medium-sized. The chain recombines TRBV7-3 with TRBJ1-1, with a weak D call TRBD1 (6 bases). Germline V gene lookup returns CDR1 SGHTA and CDR2 FQGTGA. The CDR3 totals 15 residues. V was cut by 6 bases and J by 4 bases, with 18 bases left in between. CDR3 nucleotides: TGTGCCAGCAGTCCCCTGGGGGGGGCGATCACTGAAGCTTTCTTT. Amino acids: CASSPLGGAITEAFF.

CDR3 sequence reads: CASSQAGSPGAQYF. In DNA form, the CDR3 reads TGTGCCAGCAGCCAAGCCGGGTCCCCCGGGGCCCAGTACTTC. This chain links TRBV3-1 with TRBJ2-5; possible D gene TRBD2, 5 bases. The ends were cut back, 1 base at V and 9 bases at J, with 15 bases in the middle. Germline lookup yields CDR1 LGHDT and CDR2 YNNKEL (reference sequence). The CDR3 is made up of 14 amino acids.

This clonotype was recorded at least ten times. The rearrangement uses TRBV10-3 and TRBJ2-1; TRBD2 might be the D (6 bases). Trimming shortened V by 11 bases and J by 5 bases, and 22 bases separated the two germline ends. CDR3 length equals 15 residues. Germline V gives CDR1 ENHRY, CDR2 SYGVKD. The CDR3 is CAHAQRERTNNEQFF. DNA for the CDR3: TGTGCCCATGCCCAACGGGAGCGGACAAACAATGAGCAGTTCTTC.

This clonotype was counted many times. The chain carries TRBV7-2 and TRBJ1-1; 11 nucleotides line up with TRBD1. This CDR3 region has 15 residues. Per the germline V gene, CDR1 is SGHTA and CDR2 is FQGNSA. V shed 3 bases and J 5 bases; nucleotides not matched to a gene: 5. The CDR3 region is CASSFRTGGETEAFF. CDR3 DNA: TGTGCCAGCAGCTTTAGGACAGGGGGCGAGACTGAAGCTTTCTTT.

The chain carries TRBV6-2 or TRBV6-3 and TRBJ1-5; D not certain. V lost 8 bases to trimming and J lost 4 bases, with 12 bases between them. Germline-derived CDR1 and CDR2 are MNHEY and SVGEGT. The CDR3 covers 13 residues. Here the CDR3 reads CASCTRLNQPQHF. CDR3 nucleotides: TGTGCCAGCTGTACGCGTCTTAATCAGCCCCAGCATTTT.

This clonotype is labeled as medium-sized. V and J are TRBV7-2 and TRBJ2-7; 8 nucleotides align to TRBD1. The junction had 6 bases not matched to a gene; V was cut back by 1 base and J by 4 bases. This CDR3 region has 15 residues. Looked up from germline, CDR1 is SGHTA and CDR2 is FQGNSA. In DNA form, the CDR3 reads TGTGCCAGCAGCTTAGGGCAGGGGGCGAGATACGAGCAGTACTTC. It codes for CASSLGQGARYEQYF. The complete variable domain, with remaining parts taken from reference TRBV7-2 and TRBJ2-7, reads GAGVSQSPSNKVTEKGKDVELRCDPISGHTALYWYRQSLGQGLEFLIYFQGNSAPDKSGLPSDRFSAERTGGSVSTLTIQRTQQEDSAVYLCASSLGQGARYEQYFGPGTRLTVT.

This clonotype was seen repeatedly, ten times or more. The chain links TRBV27 to TRBJ1-2; 7 bases are shared with TRBD1. CDR1 and CDR2 (germline): MNHEY, SMNVEV (reference sequence). The length of the CDR3 is 14 residues. Unmatched junction bases numbered 6, after V lost 2 bases and J lost 6 bases. For the CDR3, the DNA is TGTGCCAGCAGTTTAAAGGGGGCCCTCGATGGCTACACCTTC. Residues: CASSLKGALDGYTF.

This clonotype was seen repeatedly, ten times or more. The rearrangement joins TRBV6-6 to TRBJ1-4; perhaps TRBD1 as D (5 bases). V was cut by 8 bases and J by 10 bases, with 20 bases left in between. CDR3 size: 14 residues. CDR1 is MNHNY, CDR2 SVGAGI, per germline (reference sequence). This chain's CDR3 is CASGDGIIGGKLFF. The DNA of the CDR3 is TGTGCCAGCGGGGACGGAATAATCGGGGGAAAACTGTTTTTT.

The V and J genes are TRBV5-1 and TRBJ1-4, with 7 bases aligning to TRBD1. Germline V lookup: CDR1 SGHRS, CDR2 YFSETQ. With 4 bases clipped from V and 5 bases from J, the junction kept 8 bases outside the gene matches. The CDR3 length is 15 residues. The CDR3 reads CASSRRQGGNEKLFF. DNA of the CDR3: TGCGCCAGCAGCCGGCGACAGGGAGGAAATGAAAAACTGTTTTTT.

The rearrangement links TRBV4-3 to TRBJ2-3, with unresolved D. V dropped 0 bases and J dropped 8 bases, with 12 bases sitting between them. This CDR3 is built from 14 residues. Germline loops: CDR1 LGHNA, CDR2 YSLEER. As DNA, the CDR3 is TGCGCCAGCAGCCAAGATGACCTGCCAGGTACGCAGTATTTT. Translating it yields CASSQDDLPGTQYF.

This chain links TRBV6-1 with TRBJ1-6; TRBD1 matches 9 bases. Per germline, CDR1 MNHNS and CDR2 SASEGT. The CDR3 is 15 residues long. Trimming removed 0 bases from V and 9 bases from J; junction bases left unmatched: 3. This CDR3 is CASSEAGTGSSPLHF. CDR3 bases: TGTGCCAGCAGTGAAGCCGGGACAGGGAGTTCACCCCTCCACTTT.

This clonotype was found a few times. The chain combines TRBV7-9 with TRBJ1-4; D might be TRBD1 (6 bases). The CDR3 runs to 15 residues. The germline V and J ends were trimmed by 2 bases and 8 bases, with 15 bases remaining between them. CDR1 is SEHNR and CDR2 is FQNEAQ in the germline V gene (reference sequence). CDR3 protein: CASSLPTGVREKLFF. The CDR3 nucleotides are TGTGCCAGCAGCTTACCGACAGGAGTAAGAGAAAAACTGTTTTTT.

The rearrangement links TRBV20-1 to TRBJ1-3; the D gene is possibly TRBD1 (6 bases). Germline CDR1 reads DFQATT; CDR2 reads SNEGSKA (reference sequence). This CDR3 has 14 residues. Trimming removed 3 bases at V and 2 bases at J, with 11 bases between. Here the CDR3 DNA reads TGCAGTGCTAGGCGGGGGGCTGCTGGAAACACCATATATTTT. Translating it yields CSARRGAAGNTIYF.

This rearrangement joins TRBV24-1 to TRBJ2-2; D is unresolved. Germline-derived CDR1 and CDR2 are KGHDR and SFDVKD. The CDR3 is 12 residues long. The V gene lost 9 bases and the J gene lost 8 bases, with 12 bases spanning the gap. The CDR3 DNA reads TGTGCCACCTCGGACCATTCGGGGGAGCTGTTTTTT. It specifies CATSDHSGELFF.

Many counts were recorded for this clonotype. The chain employs TRBV20-1 and TRBJ2-5, with 10 bases matching TRBD1. The V gene end was trimmed by 6 bases and the J gene end by 5 bases; junction bases not matched to a gene: 3. The CDR3 has 12 residues. Germline CDR1 DFQATT, CDR2 SNEGSKA (reference sequence). CDR3 sequence reads: CSASTGGETQYF. CDR3 coding DNA: TGCAGTGCGTCGACAGGGGGCGAGACCCAGTACTTC.

By share, this clonotype ranks as medium-sized. The chain combines TRBV29-1 with TRBJ1-1; D unclear. The CDR3 has 13 amino acids. Germline-derived CDR1 and CDR2 are SQVTM and ANQGSEA. Trimming took off 6 bases at V and 6 bases at J, with 17 bases between the two ends. The CDR3 loop reads CSVRNLLRAEAFF. CDR3 DNA sequence: TGCAGCGTACGAAACCTCCTGAGGGCTGAAGCTTTCTTT.

The chain is built from TRBV4-3 and TRBJ2-1; 11 bases match TRBD2. In germline, CDR1 is LGHNA, CDR2 YSLEER. With V trimmed by 3 bases and J by 8 bases, 3 bases remained unmatched. The CDR3 spans 14 residues. The CDR3 region is CASSQLAGGHEQFF. The CDR3 nucleotides read TGCGCCAGCAGCCAGCTAGCGGGGGGCCATGAGCAGTTCTTC.

At least ten counts were recorded for this clonotype. CDR3 nucleotides: TGTGCCAGCAGCTCGTTACAGGGAAGGGAAAAACTGTTTTTT. This sequence encodes CASSSLQGREKLFF. V and J are TRBV11-2 and TRBJ1-4; D is possibly TRBD1 (6 bases). This CDR3 contains 14 residues. Germline values: CDR1 SGHAT, CDR2 FQNNGV. V shed 4 bases and J shed 8 bases, with 14 bases lying between them.

This clonotype was seen many times. The gene calls are TRBV6-1 and TRBJ2-7; D is uncertain. Germline lookup yields CDR1 MNHNS and CDR2 SASEGT. This CDR3 comprises 13 residues. V lost 4 bases and J 2 bases, leaving 9 bases between the germline ends. The DNA of the CDR3 is TGTGCCAGCAGTGTGCCTCCCGCCTACGAGCAGTACTTC. The encoded protein is CASSVPPAYEQYF.

Many counts were recorded for this clonotype. The chain recombines TRBV30 with TRBJ1-6; D is unresolved. Germline lookup yields CDR1 GTSNPN and CDR2 SVGIG (reference sequence). V lost 4 bases and J 4 bases, leaving 14 bases between the germline ends. The CDR3 totals 15 residues. The CDR3 nucleotides are TGTGCCTGGAACCGTCCGCCGGGGTATAATTCACCCCTCCACTTT. Translated, it gives CAWNRPPGYNSPLHF.

The rearrangement uses TRBV4-3 and TRBJ2-7, with a tentative D call TRBD2 (6 bases). The CDR3 spans 15 residues. Deletions cut 4 bases from V and 2 bases from J, with 15 bases between. Per germline, CDR1 LGHNA and CDR2 YSLEER. The CDR3, as DNA: TGCGCCAGCAGCCCAACCCCGGACTACGCCTACGAGCAGTACTTC. Its protein is CASSPTPDYAYEQYF.